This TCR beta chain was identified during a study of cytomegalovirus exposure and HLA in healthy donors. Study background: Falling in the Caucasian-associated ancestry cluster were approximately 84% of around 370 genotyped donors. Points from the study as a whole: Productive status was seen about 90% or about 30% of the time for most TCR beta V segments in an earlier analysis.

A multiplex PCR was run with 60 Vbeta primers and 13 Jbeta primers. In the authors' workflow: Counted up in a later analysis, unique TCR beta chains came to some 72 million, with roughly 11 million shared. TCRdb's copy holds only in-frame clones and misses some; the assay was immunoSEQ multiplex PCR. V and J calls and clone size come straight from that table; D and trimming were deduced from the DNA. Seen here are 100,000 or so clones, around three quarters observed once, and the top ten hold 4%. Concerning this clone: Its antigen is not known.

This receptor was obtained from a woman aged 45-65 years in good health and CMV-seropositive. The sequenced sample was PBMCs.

CDR3 coding DNA: TGTGCCTGGAGTGTGGGGGAGGTTATAGGAAACACCATATATTTT. Its protein is CAWSVGEVIGNTIYF. This rearrangement joins TRBV30 to TRBJ1-3; a possible D gene is TRBD1 (5 bases). V shed 0 bases and J shed 4 bases, with 13 bases lying between them. CDR1 and CDR2 (germline): GTSNPN, SVGIG (reference sequence). This CDR3 region has 15 residues.